Shown below are 19 T cell receptor beta chains from a single sample sequenced in a study of Ad26.COV2.S vaccination and SARS-CoV-2 variants. The table came from immunoSEQ multiplex PCR; TCRdb's copy has only in-frame clones and leaves some out. The sample yields 300,000 to 450,000 clones, approximately 81% seen once. Treatment described: around 19 received Ad26.COV2.S at low or high dose, single or two shots; 5 received placebo; per-sample allocation not given. Specimens were obtained on day 63 following the first vaccine or placebo injection. The sample was peripheral blood, taken in a trial of Ad26.COV2.S vaccine versus placebo. Source of these receptors: a person aged 18-65 years who received the Ad26.COV2.S COVID-19 vaccine or a placebo.

V usage is TRBV4-3 and J usage is TRBJ2-7; a weak D match, TRBD2 (6 bases). Looked up from germline, CDR1 is LGHNA and CDR2 is YSLEER. This CDR3 has 16 residues. The V end lost 0 bases, the J end lost 0 bases, and 12 bases lay between the germline ends. This CDR3 is CASSQDRGYFSYEQYF. Written as DNA, the CDR3 is TGCGCCAGCAGCCAAGATCGGGGGTATTTCTCCTACGAGCAGTACTTC.

V gene TRBV7-2 combines with J gene TRBJ2-2; D is uncertain. Trimming pared 5 bases from V and 6 bases from J, leaving 13 bases between. This CDR3 contains 14 residues. The germline V gene encodes CDR1 SGHTA and CDR2 FQGNSA. In DNA form, the CDR3 reads TGTGCCAGCAGCACAACGCGGTTTCCCGGGGAGCTGTTTTTT. Amino acids: CASSTTRFPGELFF.

This clone was seen a few times. The rearrangement links TRBV4-3 to TRBJ2-3; possible D gene TRBD2, 5 bases. V was trimmed by 1 base and J by 0 bases, leaving 14 bases between them. The CDR3 loop spans 17 amino acids. The germline gives CDR1 LGHNA, CDR2 YSLEER. CDR3 nucleotide sequence: TGCGCCAGCAGCCAAGTGCCATCCGGGATTAGCACAGATACGCAGTATTTT. Translation: CASSQVPSGISTDTQYF.

V gene TRBV7-8 combines with J gene TRBJ1-1, with a weak D call TRBD1 (6 bases). Germline V CDR1 and CDR2: SGHVS, FQNEAQ. With 2 bases removed from V and 1 base from J, the gap between germline ends came to 17 bases. This CDR3 has 17 amino acids. The CDR3 bases are TGTGCCAGCAGCTTAAGGGGGTTGGCACGGTCGAACACTGAAGCTTTCTTT. Translating gives CASSLRGLARSNTEAFF.

This chain uses TRBV7-2 with TRBJ2-2; D gene ambiguous. The V end lost 6 bases, the J end lost 2 bases, and 10 bases lay between the germline ends. The V gene's germline CDR1 is SGHTA and CDR2 FQGNSA. The CDR3 is made up of 14 amino acids. In DNA, the CDR3 is TGTGCCAGCAGTCTAATGTTAAACACCGGGGAGCTGTTTTTT. Protein sequence: CASSLMLNTGELFF.

The V call is TRBV5-1, the J call TRBJ1-2; D perhaps matches TRBD1 (5 bases). CDR3 length equals 13 residues. Per germline, CDR1 SGHRS and CDR2 YFSETQ. With 1 base removed from V and 7 bases from J, the gap between germline ends came to 11 bases. The CDR3 DNA reads as TGCGCCAGCAGCTTGCAGGGATCACTTGGCTACACCTTC. Translated, it gives CASSLQGSLGYTF.

V and J are TRBV21-1 and TRBJ1-2; TRBD1, the table's D call, lacks a check against the DNA. TRBV21-1 is tagged as a pseudogene. The CDR3 runs 15 residues. Here the CDR3 DNA reads TGTGCCAGCAGCGGGACAGGGGGCGCAAGGTATGGCTACACCTTC. It is translated as CASSGTGGARYGYTF.

The J gene is TRBJ2-3, the V gene TRBV18; the match to TRBD2 covers 13 bases. V lost 5 bases to trimming and J lost 1 base; unmatched junction nucleotides: 12. The V gene's germline CDR1 is KGHSH and CDR2 LQKENI. The CDR3 has 19 residues. For the CDR3, the DNA is TGTGCCAGCTCATCTCGAGGACTAGCGGGAGATCAAGGCACAGATACGCAGTATTTT. Protein: CASSSRGLAGDQGTDTQYF.

The rearrangement joins TRBV7-2 to TRBJ1-1, with 9 bases fitting TRBD1. Germline V gene lookup returns CDR1 SGHTA and CDR2 FQGNSA. This CDR3 comprises 15 residues. The V and J ends lost 3 bases and 4 bases, in that order; junction bases with no gene match: 6. The CDR3 protein is CASSFSDRGGTEAFF. The CDR3 nucleotides read TGTGCCAGCAGCTTTTCAGACAGGGGGGGCACTGAAGCTTTCTTT.

This clone appeared a single time. V gene TRBV19 combines with J gene TRBJ2-7; the D call may be TRBD1 or TRBD2 (6 bases each). Germline V CDR1 and CDR2: LNHDA, SQIVND (reference sequence). The CDR3 has 14 residues. The ends were cut back, 1 base at V and 6 bases at J, with 13 bases in the middle. The CDR3 DNA follows: TGTGCCAGTAGTATAGCTGGGGGGCCGTTCGAGCAGTACTTC. Its protein is CASSIAGGPFEQYF. Based on the CDR3 plus reference TRBV19 and TRBJ2-7, the full variable domain is DGGITQSPKYLFRKEGQNVTLSCEQNLNHDAMYWYRQDPGQGLRLIYYSQIVNDFQKGDIAEGYSVSREKKESFPLTVTSAQKNPTAFYLCASSIAGGPFEQYFGPGTRLTVT.

The rearrangement joins TRBV3-1 (or the pseudogene TRBV3-2) to TRBJ1-2; 7 positions match TRBD1. V lost 4 bases and J lost 5; bases outside the gene matches: 4. This CDR3 region has 13 residues. Germline-derived CDR1 and CDR2 are LGHDT and YNNKEL (reference sequence). CDR3 nucleotide sequence: TGTGCCAGCAGCCCGGACAGGAATTATGGCTACACCTTC. It translates to CASSPDRNYGYTF.

The table lists this clone with a count of one. This chain links TRBV6-5 with TRBJ2-1, with 13 bases that match TRBD2. The CDR3 has 15 amino acids. V lost 5 bases and J lost 9; bases outside the gene matches: 7. Germline assignment: CDR1 MNHEY and CDR2 SVGAGI. CDR3 loop: CASSRGTSGEREQFF. CDR3 DNA: TGTGCCAGCAGTCGGGGGACTAGCGGGGAACGTGAGCAGTTCTTC.

The chain recombines TRBV7-2 with TRBJ2-3, with D tentatively TRBD2 (5 bases). The CDR3 extends over 15 amino acids. Germline CDR1 is SGHTA and CDR2 is FQGNSA. V shed 1 base and J shed 6 bases, with 14 bases lying between them. This CDR3 is CASSLVTTQRDTQYF. The CDR3, as DNA: TGTGCCAGCAGCTTAGTGACTACCCAAAGGGATACGCAGTATTTT.

This sequence joins TRBV11-2 and TRBJ2-4; 7 bases are shared with TRBD2. The germline V gene has CDR1 SGHAT and CDR2 FQNNGV. The CDR3 has 17 residues. J lost 0 bases, V lost 2 bases, and 7 bases had no gene match. Here the CDR3 reads CASSLYPGRGAKNIQYF. In DNA form, the CDR3 reads TGTGCCAGCAGCTTATACCCAGGGAGGGGAGCCAAAAACATTCAGTACTTC.

This chain joins TRBV18 and TRBJ2-5, with TRBD2 identical over 7 bases. The CDR3 runs 17 residues. Germline trimming cut 2 bases from V and 5 bases from J; bases unmatched to any gene: 14. CDR1 is KGHSH, CDR2 LQKENI, per germline. CDR3 sequence: CASSPKAVRGIPETQYF. CDR3 DNA sequence: TGTGCCAGCTCACCAAAGGCGGTGCGGGGGATTCCCGAGACCCAGTACTTC.

V usage is TRBV28 and J usage is TRBJ2-3; D is unresolved. This CDR3 has 13 residues. V was clipped by 5 bases and J by 11 bases, with 17 bases between them. Per the germline V gene, CDR1 is MDHEN and CDR2 is SYDVKM. DNA of the CDR3: TGTGCCAGCAGTGCCGGAGCCGACTTGATGCAGTATTTT. Amino acid sequence: CASSAGADLMQYF.

The chain uses TRBV28 and TRBJ2-3, with 8 bases aligning to TRBD2. Per germline, CDR1 MDHEN and CDR2 SYDVKM. V dropped 3 bases and J dropped 1; count of bases not matched to a gene: 3. This CDR3 has 15 residues. This CDR3 is CASSFTSGRTDTQYF. CDR3 coding DNA: TGTGCCAGCAGTTTCACTAGCGGACGCACAGATACGCAGTATTTT.

This clone was detected only once. The chain couples TRBV30 to TRBJ2-3; 11 nucleotides line up with TRBD2. V shed 3 bases, J shed 6 bases, and the junction held 8 bases outside the gene matches. This CDR3 region has 15 residues. Germline CDR1 is GTSNPN and CDR2 is SVGIG (reference sequence). CDR3 amino acids: CAWRLAGGPMDTQYF. CDR3 bases: TGTGCCTGGAGGTTAGCGGGGGGGCCTATGGATACGCAGTATTTT.

The V gene is TRBV2, the J gene TRBJ2-5; 8 positions match TRBD1. The CDR3 runs 14 residues. Per the germline V gene, CDR1 is SNHLY and CDR2 is FYNNEI. V shed 6 bases and J 5 bases; nucleotides not matched to a gene: 8. CDR3 DNA sequence: TGTGCCAGCAGAGGACAGGGAGGAGGGGAGACCCAGTACTTC. Its translation is CASRGQGGGETQYF.